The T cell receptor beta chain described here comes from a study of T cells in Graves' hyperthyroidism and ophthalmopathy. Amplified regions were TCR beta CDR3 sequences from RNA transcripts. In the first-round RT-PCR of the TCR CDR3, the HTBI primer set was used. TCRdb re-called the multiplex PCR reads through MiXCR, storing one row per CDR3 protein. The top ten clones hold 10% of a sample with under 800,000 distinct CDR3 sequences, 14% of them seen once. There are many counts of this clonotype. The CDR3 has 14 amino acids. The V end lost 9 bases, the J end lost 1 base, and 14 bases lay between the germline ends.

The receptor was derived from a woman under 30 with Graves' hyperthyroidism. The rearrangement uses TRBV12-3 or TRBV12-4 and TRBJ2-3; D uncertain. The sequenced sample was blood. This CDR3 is CASLGQAGTDTQYF. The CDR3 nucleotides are TGTGCCAGTTTAGGGCAGGCAGGCACAGATACGCAGTATTTT.